The T cell receptor (beta chain) under discussion was sequenced for a study of human T cells and chemical hapten exposure. The time point: patch test 2, 6 weeks after DPC sensitization. Treatment reported: therapeutic diphenylcyclopropenone sensitization with weekly scalp DPC. Blood draws came before every patch-test application. TCRdb ran MiXCR on the RACE reads and lists one entry per CDR3 protein. The profile shows around 360,000 distinct CDR3 sequences, 6% to 7% of them singletons. Sequenced material: whole blood, taken in connection with sensitization to the hapten diphenylcyclopropenone (DPC). This TCR was sampled from a woman aged 18-29 years with alopecia areata. Some clones in this sample may be carry-over from other donors' samples.

The CDR3 loop is CASSLMAGALGNEQFF. CDR3 sequence (DNA): TGCGCCAGCAGCTTGATGGCGGGGGCACTGGGCAATGAGCAGTTCTTC. V usage is TRBV5-1 and J usage is TRBJ2-1; weak D call: TRBD2 (7 bases). Germline CDR1 reads SGHRS; CDR2 reads YFSETQ. This CDR3 is 16 amino acids long. Trimming removed 1 base at V and 6 bases at J, with 17 bases between. The whole variable domain, remainder taken from reference TRBV5-1 and TRBJ2-1, is KAGVTQTPRYLIKTRGQQVTLSCSPISGHRSVSWYQQTPGQGLQFLFEYFSETQRNKGNFPGRFSGRQFSNSRSEMNVSTLELGDSALYLCASSLMAGALGNEQFFGPGTRLTVL.